Shown below are 25 T cell receptor beta chains from a single sample sequenced in a study (dated by TCRdb to between 2014 and 2017). The library was built by means of 5' RACE. Sequencing relied on an Illumina MiSeq. TCRdb redid the processing of the public reads, applying fastp at Q25 and MiXCR, and retained in-frame beta chains. Entries that share a CDR3 protein sequence are merged under the most common genes and DNA. The sample table lists tens of thousands of distinct CDR3 sequences, over 25% of them with a count of one. The ten largest clones capture 3.7% of the sample. The sequenced sample was memory CD4+ T cells sorted from a lymph node. This specimen's cell subset or site label, per the study, means: memory CD4+ T cells, CD4+CD45RO+CD25-. The origin of the receptors is a female donor with breast cancer.

The V call is TRBV2, the J call TRBJ2-3; 9 bases agree with TRBD1. V shed 7 bases, J shed 3 bases, and the junction held 5 bases outside the gene matches. The CDR3 consists of 14 residues. Germline CDR1 is SNHLY and CDR2 is FYNNEI. CDR3: CASTFGTGTDTQYF. The CDR3 DNA reads as TGTGCCAGCACCTTTGGGACAGGGACAGATACGCAGTATTTT.

DNA of the CDR3: TGTGCCAGTAGTATAACCCAGACTCCAAATCAGCCCCAGCATTTT. Protein: CASSITQTPNQPQHF. The gene calls are TRBV19 and TRBJ1-5; D remains ambiguous. There are 15 residues in the CDR3. V lost 2 bases to trimming and J lost 4 bases, with 12 bases between them. Germline V lookup: CDR1 LNHDA, CDR2 SQIVND (reference sequence).

This clonotype was picked up one time. This chain connects TRBV7-8 to TRBJ1-2; TRBD1 agrees at 8 bases. From germline, CDR1 is SGHVS and CDR2 FQNEAQ. V shed 5 bases, J shed 4 bases, and the junction held 6 bases outside the gene matches. This CDR3 has 14 residues. The CDR3 loop reads CASSGQGLRYGYTF. The CDR3 DNA is TGTGCCAGCAGCGGACAGGGCTTGCGCTATGGCTACACCTTC.

This clonotype was seen more than once but under ten times. An end of the junction does not agree with germline; a read error may underlie this. The rearrangement links TRBV12-3 or TRBV12-4 to TRBJ2-1; 7 bases map to TRBD2. The CDR3 runs to 14 residues. CDR3 DNA: TGTGCCGGCAGTTATACTAGCGAATCCGGGAGCCAGTTCTTC. It is translated as CAGSYTSESGSQFF.

This clonotype was detected only a few times. V is TRBV19 and J is TRBJ1-2; D is possibly TRBD1 (5 bases). Germline V lookup: CDR1 LNHDA, CDR2 SQIVND (reference sequence). This CDR3 region has 14 residues. V gave up 3 bases and J gave up 5 bases, with 13 bases separating them. CDR3 region: CASSISRTLYGYTF. The CDR3 bases are TGTGCCAGTAGTATTAGCCGGACATTATATGGCTACACCTTC.

The chain couples TRBV21-1 to TRBJ2-5; the table's TRBD2 call for D was not verified on the DNA. TRBV21-1 is designated a pseudogene. This CDR3 contains 16 residues. Written as DNA, the CDR3 is TGTGCCAGCAGCGGGACCCCGGGACTTATGAAAGAGACCCAGTACTTC. Translating it yields CASSGTPGLMKETQYF.

This clonotype was seen only a few times. The chain joins TRBV6-1 to TRBJ2-5; 10 bases are a match to TRBD1. Trimming at V came to 1 base and at J to 7 bases, leaving 0 bases not matched to a gene. Germline V gives CDR1 MNHNS, CDR2 SASEGT. The CDR3 totals 13 residues. CDR3 region: CASSEGQGATQYF. The CDR3 coding sequence is TGTGCCAGCAGTGAAGGACAGGGGGCGACCCAGTACTTC.

The chain uses TRBV5-1 and TRBJ2-7, with D hard to call. V was pared by 4 bases and J by 0 bases, with 8 bases between. This CDR3 is 13 amino acids long. The germline V gene encodes CDR1 SGHRS and CDR2 YFSETQ. The CDR3, as DNA: TGCGCCAGCAGCATACCGGACTCCTACGAGCAGTACTTC. As protein: CASSIPDSYEQYF.

This clonotype was seen only once. The chain employs TRBV27 and TRBJ2-1; the D is unclear. In germline, CDR1 is MNHEY, CDR2 SMNVEV (reference sequence). The V and J ends lost 4 bases and 1 base respectively, with 8 bases between them. This CDR3 comprises 14 residues. The DNA of the CDR3 is TGTGCCAGCAGTTCAAGATCGTCCTACAATGAGCAGTTCTTC. It translates to CASSSRSSYNEQFF.

A few counts support this clonotype. The chain has TRBV20-1 and TRBJ2-7; the D is unclear. Germline CDR1 is DFQATT and CDR2 is SNEGSKA (reference sequence). This CDR3 is built from 13 residues. V lost 6 bases and J 9 bases, leaving 21 bases between the germline ends. For the CDR3, the DNA is TGCAGTGCCAGTCTCCAGGTTTTGGACGGGCAGTACTTC. As protein: CSASLQVLDGQYF.

The rearrangement links TRBV25-1 to TRBJ2-3; either TRBD1 or TRBD2 may supply D (5 bases each). V lost 2 bases to trimming and J lost 0 bases, with 12 bases between them. This CDR3 has 16 amino acids. The germline CDR1 and CDR2 sequences are MGHDK and SYGVNS. In DNA, the CDR3 is TGTGCCAGCAGTGAAGCAGGGACCTTGAGCACAGATACGCAGTATTTT. Protein: CASSEAGTLSTDTQYF.

By its share, this clonotype is medium-sized. V usage is TRBV5-1 and J usage is TRBJ2-7, with D perhaps TRBD1 (6 bases). There are 13 residues in the CDR3. Trimming pared 7 bases from V and 2 bases from J, leaving 13 bases between. Germline V gene data show CDR1 as SGHRS and CDR2 as YFSETQ. The CDR3: CASSYRDPYEQYF. In DNA form, the CDR3 reads TGCGCCAGCTCCTACAGGGACCCCTACGAGCAGTACTTC.

This clonotype was counted only a few times. V and J are TRBV5-1 and TRBJ2-5, with 10 bases identical to TRBD1. Germline CDR1 is SGHRS and CDR2 is YFSETQ. J gave up 1 base and V 4 bases, and 10 bases lay outside the gene matches. The CDR3 contains 17 residues. CDR3 bases: TGCGCCAGCAGCATAGGGACAGGGGTCGGGACCCAAGAGACCCAGTACTTC. It encodes CASSIGTGVGTQETQYF.

This clonotype was counted only a few times. The chain links TRBV6-1 to TRBJ1-1; D is ambiguous. The CDR3 extends over 13 amino acids. Germline V CDR1 and CDR2: MNHNS, SASEGT. V was clipped by 3 bases and J by 3 bases, with 8 bases between them. The DNA of the CDR3 is TGTGCCAGCAGTGACCAGATGGACACTGAAGCTTTCTTT. Protein product: CASSDQMDTEAFF.

Comments on this clonotype: A much larger clone lies one base from this, so it may be a read error. The chain joins TRBV6-2 or TRBV6-3 to TRBJ2-7, with 12 bases that match TRBD2. Per the germline V gene, CDR1 is MNHEY and CDR2 is SVGEGT. Unmatched junction bases numbered 6, after V lost 6 bases and J lost 0 bases. The CDR3 loop spans 16 amino acids. The DNA of the CDR3 is TGTGCCAGCAGCACGACTAGCGGGGGAAACTCCTACGAGCAGTACTTC. Translation gives CASSTTSGGNSYEQYF.

The chain couples TRBV28 to TRBJ2-1; 8 bases map to TRBD2. In germline, CDR1 is MDHEN, CDR2 SYDVKM. Trimming took 5 bases from V and 2 from J; bases not matched to a gene: 8. CDR3 length equals 16 residues. Here the CDR3 reads CASSRISGRAYNEQFF. The CDR3, as DNA: TGTGCCAGCAGTCGAATAAGCGGGAGAGCCTACAATGAGCAGTTCTTC. The entire variable domain, with the rest obtained from reference TRBV28 and TRBJ2-1, is as follows: DVKVTQSSRYLVKRTGEKVFLECVQDMDHENMFWYRQDPGLGLRLIYFSYDVKMKEKGDIPEGYSVSREKKERFSLILESASTNQTSMYLCASSRISGRAYNEQFFGPGTRLTVL.

The chain joins TRBV7-9 to TRBJ1-4; D is unresolved. There are 12 residues in the CDR3. Looked up from germline, CDR1 is SEHNR and CDR2 is FQNEAQ (reference sequence). V was shortened by 5 bases and J by 10 bases, with 11 bases between the two germline ends. CDR3 in amino acids: CASSPDVVKLFF. DNA for the CDR3: TGTGCCAGCAGCCCGGATGTTGTAAAACTGTTTTTT.

This clonotype has just a few counts. J is TRBJ2-1 and V is TRBV4-1; D uncertain. Trimming took off 3 bases at V and 3 bases at J, with 12 bases between the two ends. The CDR3 covers 15 residues. Germline V gene data show CDR1 as MGHRA and CDR2 as YSYEKL. The CDR3 DNA follows: TGCGCCAGCAGCCAGGCCGGGCTTAACTACAATGAGCAGTTCTTC. It translates to CASSQAGLNYNEQFF.

This clonotype has only a few counts. The chain joins TRBV28 to TRBJ1-1; D is possibly TRBD1 (5 bases). V was pared by 8 bases and J by 1 base, with 20 bases between. The germline V gene has CDR1 MDHEN and CDR2 SYDVKM. The CDR3 extends over 16 amino acids. CDR3 amino acids: CASRSGLGRSNTEAFF. The CDR3 DNA is TGTGCCAGCCGTTCAGGGCTCGGACGGTCGAACACTGAAGCTTTCTTT.

The J gene is TRBJ2-5, the V gene TRBV7-9; TRBD2 matches at 7 bases. Losses at the gene ends were 0 bases for V and 2 bases for J; bases not matched to a gene: 15. This CDR3 is 19 amino acids long. The germline V gene encodes CDR1 SEHNR and CDR2 FQNEAQ (reference sequence). The CDR3 region is CASSLAFGVGGAGQETQYF. The CDR3 nucleotides are TGTGCCAGCAGCTTAGCCTTTGGTGTCGGGGGAGCGGGACAAGAGACCCAGTACTTC.

This clonotype turned up a few times. For the CDR3, the DNA is TGCGCCAGCAGCCAAGGGGGGGGACGGATCTACGAGCAGTACTTC. Its protein product is CASSQGGGRIYEQYF. The rearrangement links TRBV4-3 to TRBJ2-7; 7 bases match TRBD2. Trimming removed 1 base from V and 3 bases from J; junction bases left unmatched: 6. The germline V gene encodes CDR1 LGHNA and CDR2 YSLEER. The CDR3 is 15 amino acids.

The rearrangement joins TRBV4-1 to TRBJ2-7; D gene uncertain. V lost 0 bases, J lost 2 bases, and 8 bases lay in between. CDR1 and CDR2 (germline): MGHRA, YSYEKL. This CDR3 contains 14 residues. The DNA of the CDR3 is TGCGCCAGCAGCCAAGAAGGGTTTCCCTACGAGCAGTACTTC. It yields the protein CASSQEGFPYEQYF.

This rearrangement joins TRBV12-3 or TRBV12-4 to TRBJ2-5; no clear D. V was trimmed by 5 bases and J by 1 base, leaving 11 bases between them. This CDR3 comprises 14 residues. In DNA, the CDR3 is TGTGCCAGCAGTAAGGGTTCCCCCCAAGAGACCCAGTACTTC. Translating gives CASSKGSPQETQYF.

As concerns this clonotype: No conserved phenylalanine or tryptophan is present at the end of the CDR3, so a read error is the likely explanation. The chain couples TRBV12-3 or TRBV12-4 to TRBJ2-2, with a tentative D call TRBD1 (6 bases). The CDR3 sequence is 14 residues long. V shed 5 bases and J shed 1 base, with 8 bases lying between them. The CDR3 DNA follows: TGTGCCAGCAGTCGGACAGAGAACACCGGGGAGCTGTTTTGT. Amino acid sequence: CASSRTENTGELFC.

The chain joins TRBV20-1 to TRBJ1-2, with a weak D call TRBD1 (5 bases). Germline-derived CDR1 and CDR2 are DFQATT and SNEGSKA (reference sequence). V was trimmed by 3 bases and J by 5 bases, leaving 10 bases between them. The CDR3 length is 12 residues. CDR3 sequence reads: CSASPRQYGYTF. CDR3 bases: TGCAGTGCTAGCCCCAGACAGTATGGCTACACCTTC.